This TCR beta chain was obtained from a study of cytomegalovirus exposure and HLA in healthy donors. V lost 6 bases to trimming and J lost 2 bases, with 7 bases between them. The CDR3 totals 12 residues. Germline loops: CDR1 SGHDN, CDR2 FVKESK. As regards this clone: Antigen: not known.

The 120-subject validation cohort, separate from the roughly 670-subject first cohort, included the donors. Method: immunoSEQ multiplex PCR; TCRdb's copy keeps in-frame clones and lacks some. Found here are some 98,000 clones, around nine tenths of them singletons; the top ten hold roughly 3.8%. Study-level points and caveats: A list of around 150 TCR beta chains associated with cytomegalovirus was given. Both high specificity and high sensitivity reportedly marked the classifier's diagnosis of cytomegalovirus status. Within the 120 or so validation repertoires, first-cohort TCR clusters tended to co-occur, according to a later analysis.

The chain employs TRBV14 and TRBJ1-1; D is uncertain. Sequenced sample: PBMCs. The origin of this receptor is a woman in her 30s in good health and CMV-seronegative. The CDR3 loop is CASSWANTEAFF. CDR3 in DNA: TGTGCCAGCAGTTGGGCCAACACTGAAGCTTTCTTT.